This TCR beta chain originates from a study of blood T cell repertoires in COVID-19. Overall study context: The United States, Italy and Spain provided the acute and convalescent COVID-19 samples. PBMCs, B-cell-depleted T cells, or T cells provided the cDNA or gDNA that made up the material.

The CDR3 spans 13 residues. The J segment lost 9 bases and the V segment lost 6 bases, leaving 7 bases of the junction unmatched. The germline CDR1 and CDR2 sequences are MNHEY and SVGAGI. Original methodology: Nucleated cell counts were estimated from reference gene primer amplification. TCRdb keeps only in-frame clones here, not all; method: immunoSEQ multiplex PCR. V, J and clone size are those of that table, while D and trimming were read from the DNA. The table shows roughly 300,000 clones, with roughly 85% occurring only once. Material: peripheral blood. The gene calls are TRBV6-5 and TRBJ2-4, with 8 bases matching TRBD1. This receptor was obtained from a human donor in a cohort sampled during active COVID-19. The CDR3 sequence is CASSDGQGSIQYF. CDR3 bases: TGTGCCAGCAGCGACGGACAGGGTAGCATTCAGTACTTC.